The source of this T cell receptor (beta chain) is a study of CD8 T cells in ankylosing spondylitis. This CDR3 has 14 amino acids. CDR1 and CDR2 (germline): SGHTA, FQGNSA. The germline V and J ends were trimmed by 4 bases and 2 bases, with 11 bases remaining between them. MiXCR, applied by TCRdb to the 5' RACE reads, yields one record per CDR3 protein. The sample contains about 240,000 distinct CDR3 sequences, roughly 10% of which appear only once. The specimen sequenced was blood, either unsorted or a sorted T cell fraction (not recorded which). The source of this sequence is a male donor with ankylosing spondylitis or in good health (not recorded which). The genes are TRBV7-2 and TRBJ1-1; a possible D gene is TRBD1 (5 bases). The CDR3 sequence is CASSSTEPNTEAFF. The CDR3 DNA follows: TGTGCCAGCAGCTCGACAGAACCTAACACTGAAGCTTTCTTT.